This T cell receptor (beta chain) was captured in a study of blood T cell repertoires in COVID-19. Study overall: Samples representing acute and convalescent COVID-19 were sourced from the United States, Italy and Spain. The cDNA or gDNA used as material had been derived from T cells, B-cell-depleted T cells, or PBMCs.

CDR1 SGHTA and CDR2 FQGNSA come from the germline V gene. The CDR3 consists of 14 residues. Germline trimming cut 0 bases from V and 6 bases from J; bases unmatched to any gene: 4. Study processing details: The authors estimated nucleated cell counts from reference gene primer amplification. The repertoire was sequenced with immunoSEQ multiplex PCR; TCRdb's copy has only in-frame clones and lacks some. For V, J and clone size, that table is used; D and trimming come from the DNA. The sample contains 60,000 to 85,000 clones, 74% of which appear only once. The V and J genes are TRBV7-2 and TRBJ1-2; 7 nucleotides match TRBD1. Sequencing was done on a sample of peripheral blood. This TCR was recovered from a human donor with acute or convalescent COVID-19. The donor label of this sample is uncertain. The CDR3 sequence: CASSLARQGHGYTF. CDR3 in DNA: TGTGCCAGCAGCTTAGCTCGACAGGGCCATGGCTACACCTTC.